The 30 T cell receptor beta chains reported below all come from one sample, sequenced in a study of spatial heterogeneity in lung cancer. The sample's time point: blood at routine non-recurrence follow-up after resection. Sequencing was performed on whole RNA extracted from tumor and nontumor lung tissue, or from frozen PBMC, and the material was left unsorted. TCRdb reprocessed the 5' RACE reads via MiXCR and lists one record per CDR3 protein. Among under 150,000 distinct CDR3 sequences listed, over 9% were seen once. Source: PBMCs, taken at follow-up. These receptors were collected from a male donor with early-stage non-small cell lung cancer.

The sample holds a few counts of this clonotype. The genes are TRBV4-3 and TRBJ2-3; D is perhaps TRBD1 (9 bases). CDR1 LGHNA and CDR2 YSLEER come from the germline V gene. The CDR3 contains 19 residues. The V gene lost 1 base and the J gene lost 7 bases, with 27 bases spanning the gap. CDR3 DNA: TGCGCCAGCAGCCAAGTGGCTGGACAGGGGTCCGGGGGGGCAAATACGCAGTATTTT. It codes for CASSQVAGQGSGGANTQYF.

This sequence joins TRBV7-9 and TRBJ2-3, with a tentative D call TRBD2 (6 bases). Germline loops: CDR1 SEHNR, CDR2 FQNEAQ (reference sequence). This CDR3 spans 15 amino acids. Trimming left V 7 bases short and J 3 bases short, with 17 bases between. The CDR3: CASTQGGGGTDTQYF. The CDR3 nucleotides read TGTGCCAGCACCCAGGGAGGCGGTGGGACAGATACGCAGTATTTT. Using reference TRBV7-9 and TRBJ2-3 for the parts outside the CDR3, the full variable domain is DTGVSQNPRHKITKRGQNVTFRCDPISEHNRLYWYRQTLGQGPEFLTYFQNEAQLEKSRLLSDRFSAERPKGSFSTLEIQRTEQGDSAMYLCASTQGGGGTDTQYFGPGTRLTVL.

This clonotype was seen repeatedly, ten times or more. This rearrangement joins TRBV9 to TRBJ2-5; 11 positions agree with TRBD2. Losses at the gene ends were 3 bases for V and 5 bases for J; bases not matched to a gene: 3. CDR1 SGDLS and CDR2 YYNGEE come from the germline V gene. This CDR3 comprises 14 residues. The CDR3 region has the DNA TGTGCCAGCAGCGCTAGCGGGGGGCTGGAGACCCAGTACTTC. Protein sequence: CASSASGGLETQYF.

This clonotype turned up a few times. The chain is built from TRBV4-1 and TRBJ2-7, with 7 bases aligning to TRBD2. The CDR3 length is 13 residues. CDR1 and CDR2 from the germline V gene are MGHRA and YSYEKL. V lost 4 bases to trimming and J lost 6 bases; unmatched junction nucleotides: 6. The DNA of the CDR3 is TGCGCCAGCAGCCGAGAGACGGGGGGCGAGCAGTACTTC. Its protein product is CASSRETGGEQYF.

In this sample, this clonotype turned up many times. V gene TRBV7-2 combines with J gene TRBJ2-3; D is ambiguous. From germline, CDR1 is SGHTA and CDR2 FQGNSA. This CDR3 is built from 12 residues. Trimming cost V 5 bases and J 4 bases, with 7 bases left between them. The DNA for the CDR3 is TGTGCCAGCAGCCCGAACGCAGATACGCAGTATTTT. Amino acid sequence: CASSPNADTQYF.

This clonotype was picked up a small number of times. The chain links TRBV10-2 to TRBJ1-1; the D gene is possibly TRBD1 (6 bases). This CDR3 contains 13 residues. Germline V gene lookup returns CDR1 WSHSY and CDR2 SAAADI. V was pared by 9 bases and J by 1 base, with 12 bases between. The DNA for the CDR3 is TGCGCCAGTGACACAGGGAGGAACACTGAAGCTTTCTTT. This codes for CASDTGRNTEAFF.

This clonotype was detected ten times or more. The rearrangement joins TRBV28 to TRBJ2-4; 11 bases match TRBD1. CDR1 is MDHEN, CDR2 SYDVKM, per germline. With 5 bases clipped from V and 7 bases from J, the junction kept 4 bases outside the gene matches. The CDR3 totals 14 residues. This CDR3 is CASSTRDRGNIQYF. In nucleotides, the CDR3 is TGTGCCAGCAGTACTCGGGACAGGGGGAACATTCAGTACTTC. Together with reference TRBV28 and TRBJ2-4, the CDR3 gives the full variable domain: DVKVTQSSRYLVKRTGEKVFLECVQDMDHENMFWYRQDPGLGLRLIYFSYDVKMKEKGDIPEGYSVSREKKERFSLILESASTNQTSMYLCASSTRDRGNIQYFGAGTRLSVL.

There are many counts of this clonotype. The chain recombines TRBV10-3 with TRBJ2-3; D may be TRBD1 (7 bases). Germline V gene sequence: CDR1 ENHRY, CDR2 SYGVKD. This CDR3 is 12 amino acids long. Between the trimmed V and J ends, which lost 10 bases and 4 bases, there was a span of 12 bases. CDR3 in DNA: TGTGCCACGGGGGACAGTTCAGATACGCAGTATTTT. It yields the protein CATGDSSDTQYF.

The table lists this clonotype with a few counts. The V and J genes are TRBV12-3 or TRBV12-4 and TRBJ1-1; TRBD1 is a possible D gene (6 bases). The CDR3 has 16 amino acids. Trimming left V 6 bases short and J 5 bases short, with 22 bases between. In DNA, the CDR3 is TGTGCCAGCAGCCATGAAGGGTTAGGGGGGCGGACTGAAGCTTTCTTT. Residues: CASSHEGLGGRTEAFF.

The chain combines TRBV30 with TRBJ1-4; D gene ambiguous. CDR3 length: 16 residues. V lost 3 bases to trimming and J lost 0 bases, with 14 bases between them. The germline CDR1 and CDR2 sequences are GTSNPN and SVGIG (reference sequence). CDR3 loop: CAWRDRVGATNEKLFF. The CDR3 bases are TGTGCCTGGAGGGACCGTGTTGGGGCAACTAATGAAAAACTGTTTTTT.

The chain carries TRBV2 and TRBJ2-2, with D unresolved. Trimming took off 4 bases at V and 7 bases at J, with 4 bases between the two ends. Germline V gene sequence: CDR1 SNHLY, CDR2 FYNNEI. This CDR3 is 11 amino acids long. CDR3 DNA: TGTGCCAGCAGTGTAATCGGGGAGCTGTTTTTT. This codes for CASSVIGELFF.

This clonotype was seen ten or more times. The chain carries TRBV19 and TRBJ2-3; maybe TRBD1 (6 bases). Germline-derived CDR1 and CDR2 are LNHDA and SQIVND (reference sequence). With 5 bases removed from V and 2 bases from J, the gap between germline ends came to 14 bases. The CDR3 has 15 amino acids. CDR3 residues: CASSSTGQHTDTQYF. For the CDR3, the DNA is TGTGCCAGTAGTTCCACGGGACAACACACAGATACGCAGTATTTT.

This clonotype was found many times. The chain has TRBV5-1 and TRBJ2-1, with a possible D match to TRBD2 (5 bases). Germline V gene lookup returns CDR1 SGHRS and CDR2 YFSETQ. The V end lost 5 bases, the J end lost 2 bases, and 14 bases lay between the germline ends. CDR3 size: 15 residues. CDR3 sequence: CASRVSEGAYNEQFF. In DNA, the CDR3 is TGCGCCAGCAGGGTCTCTGAGGGTGCCTACAATGAGCAGTTCTTC.

This clonotype was recorded a few times. The rearrangement uses TRBV3-1 and TRBJ1-1, with D possibly TRBD1 on 5 matching bases. With 1 base removed from V and 5 bases from J, the gap between germline ends came to 11 bases. This CDR3 is built from 14 residues. The germline V gene has CDR1 LGHDT and CDR2 YNNKEL (reference sequence). CDR3 sequence reads: CASSQVRGETEAFF. The CDR3 DNA reads as TGTGCCAGCAGCCAAGTTCGGGGGGAGACTGAAGCTTTCTTT.

The chain employs TRBV4-2 and TRBJ2-7; the match to TRBD1 covers 8 bases. The CDR3 is 13 residues long. Germline V CDR1 and CDR2: LGHNA, YNFKEQ. V trimming: 0 bases; J trimming: 9 bases; junction bases outside the gene matches: 4. CDR3 residues: CASSQDATGVQYF. In nucleotides, the CDR3 is TGTGCCAGCAGCCAAGACGCGACAGGGGTGCAGTACTTC.

This clonotype was counted many times. The chain has TRBV7-8 and TRBJ2-6; D unclear. The germline V gene has CDR1 SGHVS and CDR2 FQNEAQ. CDR3 length: 16 amino acids. Trimming cost V 10 bases and J 2 bases, with 18 bases left between them. DNA of the CDR3: TGTGCCATCACCGGACGGCGCAAGGCTGGGGCCAACGTCCTGACTTTC. It codes for CAITGRRKAGANVLTF.

The genes are TRBV4-1 and TRBJ2-7; tentative D call: TRBD2 (6 bases). This CDR3 has 14 residues. Trimming left V 5 bases short and J 2 bases short, with 13 bases between. Per germline, CDR1 MGHRA and CDR2 YSYEKL. CDR3 region: CASSIGRGAYEQYF. In DNA form, the CDR3 reads TGCGCCAGCAGCATTGGGCGGGGTGCCTACGAGCAGTACTTC.

The chain combines TRBV5-5 with TRBJ1-6; perhaps TRBD1 as D (5 bases). CDR1 SGHKS and CDR2 YYEKEE come from the germline V gene (reference sequence). The ends were cut back, 3 bases at V and 5 bases at J, with 12 bases in the middle. This CDR3 comprises 15 residues. The CDR3 bases are TGTGCCAGCAGCTCGTCTGGGACGGATAATTCACCCCTCCACTTT. Its protein product is CASSSSGTDNSPLHF. Drawing the rest from reference TRBV5-5 and TRBJ1-6, the complete variable domain is DAGVTQSPTHLIKTRGQQVTLRCSPISGHKSVSWYQQVLGQGPQFIFQYYEKEERGRGNFPDRFSARQFPNYSSELNVNALLLGDSALYLCASSSSGTDNSPLHFGNGTRLTVT.

This sequence joins TRBV28 and TRBJ2-5; D possibly corresponds to TRBD2 (6 bases). The CDR3 length is 16 residues. Germline assignment: CDR1 MDHEN and CDR2 SYDVKM. The V gene lost 5 bases and the J gene lost 4 bases, with 20 bases spanning the gap. CDR3 nucleotide sequence: TGTGCCAGCAGTCCCCCGGGTAGCGGATTAATAGAGACCCAGTACTTC. Protein: CASSPPGSGLIETQYF.

This clonotype was seen at least ten times. The chain employs TRBV4-1 and TRBJ1-2; no reliable D call. Deletions cut 0 bases from V and 5 bases from J, with 10 bases between. Per the germline V gene, CDR1 is MGHRA and CDR2 is YSYEKL. CDR3 length: 14 residues. CDR3 sequence: CASSQDLPGYGYTF. The CDR3 coding sequence is TGCGCCAGCAGCCAAGATTTACCGGGGTATGGCTACACCTTC.

This clonotype was counted many times. The chain combines TRBV7-9 with TRBJ2-1; no definite D call. Trimming cost V 10 bases and J 7 bases, with 8 bases left between them. The CDR3 length is 10 residues. Germline CDR1 reads SEHNR; CDR2 reads FQNEAQ (reference sequence). CDR3 bases: TGTGCCATCGCGCGGAATGAGCAGTTCTTC. Encoded protein: CAIARNEQFF.

Only a few counts were recorded for this clonotype. The chain joins TRBV4-3 to TRBJ2-1; 8 nucleotides match TRBD2. Germline loops: CDR1 LGHNA, CDR2 YSLEER. The CDR3 has 16 amino acids. Unmatched junction bases numbered 9, after V lost 0 bases and J lost 8 bases. CDR3 DNA sequence: TGCGCCAGCAGCCAAGAGCTAGCGGGCCTGGGCCATGAGCAGTTCTTC. Protein product: CASSQELAGLGHEQFF.

Many counts were recorded for this clonotype. This rearrangement joins TRBV6-5 to TRBJ2-5, with 12 bases that match TRBD1. CDR3 length: 16 amino acids. J lost 5 bases, V lost 7 bases, and 11 bases had no gene match. The germline V gene encodes CDR1 MNHEY and CDR2 SVGAGI. The CDR3, as DNA: TGTGCCAGCAAGGACTGGGACAGGGGGCGTCACGAGACCCAGTACTTC. Protein product: CASKDWDRGRHETQYF.

The sample holds a few counts of this clonotype. The chain combines TRBV2 with TRBJ1-1; 7 bases are shared with TRBD1. The CDR3 length is 14 residues. Losses at the gene ends were 4 bases for V and 4 bases for J; bases not matched to a gene: 6. Germline lookup yields CDR1 SNHLY and CDR2 FYNNEI. The CDR3 protein is CASSGEGAFTEAFF. CDR3 coding DNA: TGTGCCAGCAGTGGAGAGGGGGCCTTCACTGAAGCTTTCTTT.

In its sample, this clonotype was seen many times. The rearrangement uses TRBV29-1 and TRBJ1-2, with 10 bases identical to TRBD1. In germline, CDR1 is SQVTM, CDR2 ANQGSEA. This CDR3 region has 15 residues. Germline trimming cut 3 bases from V and 4 bases from J; bases unmatched to any gene: 8. The CDR3: CSVEAGTGEGYGYTF. Here the CDR3 DNA reads TGCAGCGTTGAGGCCGGGACAGGGGAGGGCTATGGCTACACCTTC.

The sample holds a few counts of this clonotype. This chain links TRBV5-1 with TRBJ2-5; TRBD2 aligns across 7 bases. The J segment lost 5 bases and the V segment lost 6 bases, leaving 13 bases of the junction unmatched. Germline V CDR1 and CDR2: SGHRS, YFSETQ. This CDR3 is 15 amino acids long. CDR3 sequence (DNA): TGCGCCAGCAACCCCGGCCGAAATAGCGGGGAGACCCAGTACTTC. This translates into CASNPGRNSGETQYF.

This clonotype was detected only a few times. V usage is TRBV6-5 and J usage is TRBJ1-1, with TRBD1 identical over 7 bases. V shed 6 bases and J 3 bases; nucleotides not matched to a gene: 7. CDR3 size: 14 residues. Germline V CDR1 and CDR2: MNHEY, SVGAGI. The CDR3 loop is CASSRTGEYTEAFF. CDR3 nucleotide sequence: TGTGCCAGCAGCCGCACAGGGGAGTACACTGAAGCTTTCTTT.

This clonotype was detected a few times. J is TRBJ1-1 and V is TRBV7-8, with TRBD1 as a possible D gene (5 bases). Trimming took 1 base from V and 1 from J, leaving 10 bases between them. The CDR3 is 15 residues long. CDR1 and CDR2 from the germline V gene are SGHVS and FQNEAQ. This chain's CDR3 is CASSLVAGTNTEAFF. CDR3 bases: TGTGCCAGCAGCTTAGTTGCGGGGACGAACACTGAAGCTTTCTTT.

The table lists this clonotype with many counts. The chain joins TRBV5-1 to TRBJ1-1; TRBD1 matches 8 bases. The CDR3 is 14 residues long. The V and J ends lost 4 bases and 3 bases, in that order; junction bases with no gene match: 5. Germline V gene sequence: CDR1 SGHRS, CDR2 YFSETQ. CDR3 protein: CASSPGQVDTEAFF. CDR3 nucleotides: TGCGCCAGCAGCCCGGGACAGGTCGACACTGAAGCTTTCTTT.

This clonotype was detected only a few times. The chain links TRBV6-5 to TRBJ1-2, with D unclear. Looked up from germline, CDR1 is MNHEY and CDR2 is SVGAGI. The CDR3 contains 12 residues. V was shortened by 6 bases and J by 6 bases, with 11 bases between the two germline ends. The CDR3 here is CASRTIHDGYTF. The CDR3, as DNA: TGTGCCAGCAGAACCATCCATGATGGCTACACCTTC.